One sample yielded the 27 T cell receptor beta chains listed below, sequenced in a study of cytomegalovirus exposure and HLA in healthy donors. The table came from immunoSEQ multiplex PCR; TCRdb's copy has only in-frame clones and leaves some out. The sample carries about 250,000 clones, about 90% recorded once. The sequenced sample consisted of PBMCs. Receptor source: a young man in good health and CMV-seropositive.

This chain joins TRBV27 and TRBJ2-7; 7 bases map to TRBD2. V was clipped by 4 bases and J by 2 bases; unmatched bases: 8. CDR1 and CDR2 (germline): MNHEY, SMNVEV (reference sequence). The CDR3 consists of 15 residues. CDR3 sequence reads: CASSSQREPTYEQYF. As DNA, the CDR3 is TGTGCCAGCAGTTCCCAGCGGGAACCCACCTACGAGCAGTACTTC.

The chain employs TRBV23-1 and TRBJ2-2; TRBD1 matches at 8 bases. TRBV23-1 is labeled an ORF, and its function is uncertain. The V gene end was trimmed by 2 bases and the J gene end by 3 bases; junction bases not matched to a gene: 11. The CDR3 is 18 amino acids. The CDR3 DNA sequence: TGCGCCAGCAGTCAAGAAGCAGGGGGCGCGCCGTACACCGGGGAGCTGTTTTTT. Translation: CASSQEAGGAPYTGELFF.

The genes are TRBV29-1 and TRBJ2-5; tentative D call: TRBD1 (6 bases). This CDR3 contains 16 residues. V lost 3 bases, J lost 4 bases, and 21 bases lay in between. Germline V lookup: CDR1 SQVTM, CDR2 ANQGSEA. The CDR3 bases are TGCAGCGTTGACCCGCCGGGCAGGGGATCGCGAGAGACCCAGTACTTC. As protein: CSVDPPGRGSRETQYF.

The chain combines TRBV27 with TRBJ2-3; possibly TRBD2 for D (5 bases). This CDR3 comprises 15 residues. Germline loops: CDR1 MNHEY, CDR2 SMNVEV (reference sequence). With 2 bases removed from V and 0 bases from J, the gap between germline ends came to 9 bases. DNA of the CDR3: TGTGCCAGCAGTTTAGGGAGTTCTAGCACAGATACGCAGTATTTT. Encoded protein: CASSLGSSSTDTQYF.

The V call is TRBV27, the J call TRBJ2-7; 7 bases are a match to TRBD2. The CDR3 totals 14 residues. V lost 3 bases to trimming and J lost 0 bases; unmatched junction nucleotides: 2. Germline lookup yields CDR1 MNHEY and CDR2 SMNVEV (reference sequence). The DNA for the CDR3 is TGTGCCAGCAGTTTGGGAGGGTCCTCCTACGAGCAGTACTTC. Amino acids: CASSLGGSSYEQYF.

The rearrangement joins TRBV7-8 to TRBJ2-7; 13 bases align to TRBD2. V dropped 5 bases and J dropped 5; count of bases not matched to a gene: 12. Germline CDR1 and CDR2: SGHVS and FQNEAQ. This CDR3 is built from 17 residues. The CDR3 is CASSGIIGLAGDHEQYF. The CDR3 DNA follows: TGTGCCAGCAGCGGCATCATCGGACTAGCGGGAGATCACGAGCAGTACTTC.

A few counts support this clone. The chain couples TRBV7-9 to TRBJ1-2; possible D gene TRBD1, 6 bases. CDR1 and CDR2 from the germline V gene are SEHNR and FQNEAQ (reference sequence). Trimming took 6 bases from V and 1 from J, leaving 9 bases between them. CDR3 length equals 13 residues. The CDR3 nucleotides read TGTGCCAGCAGTAAACAGGGTAACTATGGCTACACCTTC. Protein: CASSKQGNYGYTF.

The rearrangement links TRBV6-6 to TRBJ1-1; D remains ambiguous. Trimming removed 8 bases at V and 4 bases at J, with 14 bases between. CDR1 and CDR2 from the germline V gene are MNHNY and SVGAGI (reference sequence). The CDR3 is made up of 13 amino acids. The CDR3 DNA is TGTGCCAGCGAGCCACAGAGTGGCACTGAAGCTTTCTTT. This sequence encodes CASEPQSGTEAFF.

The chain carries TRBV15 and TRBJ2-7; 7 positions match TRBD1. V shed 1 base and J 6 bases; nucleotides not matched to a gene: 9. This CDR3 is built from 15 residues. Per germline, CDR1 LNHNV and CDR2 YYDKDF (reference sequence). DNA of the CDR3: TGTGCCACCAGCAGAGCCGGGACAGCGAGTCGCGAGCAGTACTTC. It translates to CATSRAGTASREQYF.

The chain employs TRBV29-1 and TRBJ1-1; possible D gene TRBD1, 5 bases. Per the germline V gene, CDR1 is SQVTM and CDR2 is ANQGSEA. This CDR3 comprises 12 residues. The germline V and J ends were trimmed by 7 bases and 3 bases, with 12 bases remaining between them. The CDR3 here is CSAGRGDTEAFF. CDR3 coding DNA: TGCAGCGCTGGGAGGGGAGACACTGAAGCTTTCTTT.

This rearrangement joins TRBV5-1 to TRBJ2-1; D might be TRBD1 (6 bases). The germline V gene has CDR1 SGHRS and CDR2 YFSETQ. Trimming took 0 bases from V and 4 from J, leaving 17 bases between them. The CDR3 covers 17 residues. In DNA, the CDR3 is TGCGCCAGCAGCTTGGGGGCAGGGGAGATGTCGTACAATGAGCAGTTCTTC. It yields the protein CASSLGAGEMSYNEQFF.

This chain connects TRBV5-1 to TRBJ2-3; D may be TRBD1 (5 bases). The CDR3 extends over 14 amino acids. The germline V gene has CDR1 SGHRS and CDR2 YFSETQ. Deletions cut 0 bases from V and 2 bases from J, with 7 bases between. CDR3 sequence reads: CASSLGQNTDTQYF. The CDR3, as DNA: TGCGCCAGCAGCTTGGGACAGAACACAGATACGCAGTATTTT.

The chain couples TRBV10-3 to TRBJ2-1, with 7 bases aligning to TRBD2. Germline V gene lookup returns CDR1 ENHRY and CDR2 SYGVKD. The CDR3 contains 14 residues. The trim removed 7 bases at V and 5 bases at J, leaving 8 bases unmatched. The chain's CDR3 is CAIMWASGNNEQFF. DNA for the CDR3: TGTGCCATCATGTGGGCTAGCGGAAACAATGAGCAGTTCTTC.

The chain is built from TRBV27 and TRBJ2-5; TRBD2 is a possible D gene (5 bases). V was shortened by 0 bases and J by 5 bases, with 13 bases between the two germline ends. Germline V CDR1 and CDR2: MNHEY, SMNVEV (reference sequence). The CDR3 sequence is 15 residues long. DNA of the CDR3: TGTGCCAGCAGTTTATCAGAGGGTTCAATGGAGACCCAGTACTTC. Protein: CASSLSEGSMETQYF.

The count of this clone is one. This sequence joins TRBV19 and TRBJ2-7; 7 bases agree with TRBD1. Germline V gene lookup returns CDR1 LNHDA and CDR2 SQIVND (reference sequence). With 5 bases clipped from V and 4 bases from J, the junction kept 5 bases outside the gene matches. The CDR3 spans 13 residues. This chain's CDR3 is CASSPSTGYEQYF. The CDR3 nucleotides read TGTGCCAGTAGTCCCTCGACAGGGTACGAGCAGTACTTC.

This clone was recorded once. The rearrangement joins TRBV27 to TRBJ2-1, with D possibly matching TRBD2 (6 bases). Germline assignment: CDR1 MNHEY and CDR2 SMNVEV (reference sequence). Trimming cost V 6 bases and J 0 bases, with 18 bases left between them. This CDR3 spans 17 amino acids. The CDR3 coding sequence is TGTGCCAGCAGGGACTATTCAGGAGGGCCCTCCTACAATGAGCAGTTCTTC. Translating it yields CASRDYSGGPSYNEQFF.

This clone was detected only once. V usage is TRBV7-3 and J usage is TRBJ2-7; 9 bases match TRBD2. The germline V gene encodes CDR1 SGHTA and CDR2 FQGTGA. CDR3 length: 16 residues. The junction had 6 bases not matched to a gene; V was cut back by 2 bases and J by 1 base. CDR3 sequence: CASSLDSGSGSYEQYF. The CDR3, as DNA: TGTGCCAGCAGCTTAGATAGCGGGAGTGGGTCCTACGAGCAGTACTTC.

The V call is TRBV19, the J call TRBJ2-5; 11 nucleotides line up with TRBD2. After removal of 4 bases from V and 1 base from J, the junction contained 2 bases not matched to a gene. The germline V gene encodes CDR1 LNHDA and CDR2 SQIVND (reference sequence). This CDR3 has 15 residues. The CDR3 protein is CASSRTSGRQETQYF. CDR3 nucleotides: TGTGCCAGTAGTAGGACTAGCGGGCGCCAAGAGACCCAGTACTTC.

The chain recombines TRBV19 with TRBJ1-2; 7 bases map to TRBD1. This CDR3 region has 12 residues. The germline gives CDR1 LNHDA, CDR2 SQIVND (reference sequence). Trimming at V came to 9 bases and at J to 5 bases, leaving 6 bases not matched to a gene. The CDR3 DNA reads TGTGCCAGCGCCGGGACAGAATATGGCTACACCTTC. This sequence encodes CASAGTEYGYTF.

This clone has just a few counts. The V call is TRBV10-3, the J call TRBJ2-2, with 7 nucleotides matching TRBD2. This CDR3 contains 16 residues. J was trimmed by 4 bases and V by 2 bases; bases with no gene match: 7. Germline V gene sequence: CDR1 ENHRY, CDR2 SYGVKD. Written as DNA, the CDR3 is TGTGCCATCAGTGAGGGGCGGGAGAGGGGCACCGGGGAGCTGTTTTTT. It is translated as CAISEGRERGTGELFF.

The V and J genes are TRBV13 and TRBJ2-1; TRBD2 matches at 8 bases. Germline CDR1 and CDR2: PRHDT and FYEKMQ (reference sequence). The CDR3 is 16 residues long. Losses at the gene ends were 0 bases for V and 5 bases for J; bases not matched to a gene: 6. CDR3 DNA sequence: TGTGCCAGCAGCTTAGGTCGGGAGGGGCTAGACAATGAGCAGTTCTTC. Its translation is CASSLGREGLDNEQFF. Variable domain in full (rest from reference TRBV13 and TRBJ2-1): AAGVIQSPRHLIKEKRETATLKCYPIPRHDTVYWYQQGPGQDPQFLISFYEKMQSDKGSIPDRFSAQQFSDYHSELNMSSLELGDSALYFCASSLGREGLDNEQFFGPGTRLTVL.

The rearrangement joins TRBV15 to TRBJ2-5, with 7 bases that match TRBD2. Losses at the gene ends were 0 bases for V and 5 bases for J; bases not matched to a gene: 6. Germline V gene data show CDR1 as LNHNV and CDR2 as YYDKDF (reference sequence). The CDR3 extends over 15 amino acids. The CDR3: CATSRDRRGGETQYF. The CDR3 region has the DNA TGTGCCACCAGCAGAGATCGTCGGGGAGGGGAGACCCAGTACTTC.

V usage is TRBV6-6 and J usage is TRBJ2-7; 9 bases are shared with TRBD2. V lost 0 bases to trimming and J lost 2 bases; unmatched junction nucleotides: 5. CDR1 and CDR2 (germline): MNHNY, SVGAGI (reference sequence). The CDR3 has 16 residues. For the CDR3, the DNA is TGTGCCAGCAGTTACTCGATAGCGGGAGACCCCTACGAGCAGTACTTC. This sequence encodes CASSYSIAGDPYEQYF.

This chain joins TRBV5-4 and TRBJ2-2, with a weak D call TRBD2 (5 bases). The CDR3 has 16 residues. The V gene's germline CDR1 is SGHNT and CDR2 YYREEE (reference sequence). V dropped 4 bases and J dropped 1 base, with 14 bases sitting between them. This CDR3 is CASSQELGLNTGELFF. The CDR3 nucleotides are TGTGCCAGCAGCCAAGAACTAGGATTGAACACCGGGGAGCTGTTTTTT.

The rearrangement links TRBV4-2 to TRBJ2-7; 10 bases match TRBD2. With 3 bases clipped from V and 3 bases from J, the junction kept 5 bases outside the gene matches. The germline V gene encodes CDR1 LGHNA and CDR2 YNFKEQ. This CDR3 contains 15 residues. This CDR3 is CASSQASGRFYEQYF. CDR3 DNA: TGTGCCAGCAGCCAGGCTAGCGGGAGATTCTACGAGCAGTACTTC.

This clone was detected only once. V gene TRBV28 combines with J gene TRBJ1-2, with no clear D. The CDR3 totals 13 residues. V lost 7 bases and J 8 bases, leaving 17 bases between the germline ends. Germline assignment: CDR1 MDHEN and CDR2 SYDVKM. This chain's CDR3 is CASISGRFGGYTF. As DNA, the CDR3 is TGTGCCAGCATAAGTGGGAGATTTGGAGGCTACACCTTC.

The chain uses TRBV5-1 and TRBJ1-5, with D hard to call. This CDR3 is built from 14 residues. V was cut by 2 bases and J by 6 bases, with 12 bases left in between. Per the germline V gene, CDR1 is SGHRS and CDR2 is YFSETQ. CDR3 DNA sequence: TGCGCCAGCAGCTTAGGGCCGGGCGGTCAGCCCCAGCATTTT. Translation: CASSLGPGGQPQHF.